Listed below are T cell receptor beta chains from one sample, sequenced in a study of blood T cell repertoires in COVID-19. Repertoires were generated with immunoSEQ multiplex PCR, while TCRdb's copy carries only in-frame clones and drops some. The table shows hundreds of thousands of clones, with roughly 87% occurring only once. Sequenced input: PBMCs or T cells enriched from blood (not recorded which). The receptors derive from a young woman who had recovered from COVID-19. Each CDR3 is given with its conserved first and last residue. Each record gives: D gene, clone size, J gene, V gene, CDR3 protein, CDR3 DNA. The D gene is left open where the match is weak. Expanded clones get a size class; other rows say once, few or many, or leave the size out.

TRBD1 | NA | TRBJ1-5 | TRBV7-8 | CASSPGTVNQPQHF | TGTGCCAGCAGCCCCGGGACAGTCAATCAGCCCCAGCATTTT
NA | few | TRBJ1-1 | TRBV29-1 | CSVSMNTEAFF | TGCAGCGTTTCCATGAACACTGAAGCTTTCTTT
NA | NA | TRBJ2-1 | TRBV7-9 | CASSLARWSSYNEQFF | TGTGCCAGCAGCTTAGCGCGCTGGAGCTCCTACAATGAGCAGTTCTTC
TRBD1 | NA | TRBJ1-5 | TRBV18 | CASSPQGAGSNQPQHF | TGTGCCAGCTCACCTCAGGGGGCGGGTAGCAATCAGCCCCAGCATTTT
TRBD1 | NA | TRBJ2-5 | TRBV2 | CASSDFQGAGTAQYF | TGTGCCAGCAGTGACTTTCAGGGGGCAGGGACGGCCCAGTACTTC
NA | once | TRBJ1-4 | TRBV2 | CASSEYREKLFF | TGTGCCAGCAGTGAATACAGGGAAAAACTGTTTTTT
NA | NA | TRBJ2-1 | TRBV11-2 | CASSPTPDTSEFF | TGTGCCAGCAGCCCTACTCCGGACACGAGTGAGTTCTTC
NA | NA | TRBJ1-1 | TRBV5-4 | CASSAVKTGSEAFF | TGTGCCAGCAGCGCGGTTAAAACAGGGTCTGAAGCTTTCTTT
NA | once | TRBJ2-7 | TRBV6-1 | CASSESTYEQYF | TGTGCCAGCAGTGAAAGCACCTACGAGCAGTACTTC
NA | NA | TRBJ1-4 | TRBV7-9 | CASSTGMDEKLFF | TGTGCCAGCAGCACAGGGATGGACGAAAAACTGTTTTTT
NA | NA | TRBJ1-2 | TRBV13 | CASSFGGDLNYGYTF | TGTGCCAGCAGCTTTGGGGGGGACTTAAACTATGGCTACACCTTC
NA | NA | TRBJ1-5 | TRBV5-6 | CASSIEGGSEQPQHF | TGTGCCAGCAGCATTGAAGGGGGATCGGAGCAGCCCCAGCATTTT
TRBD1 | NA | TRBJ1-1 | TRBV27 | CASSFSGGNTEAFF | TGTGCCAGCAGTTTCTCAGGGGGGAACACTGAAGCTTTCTTT
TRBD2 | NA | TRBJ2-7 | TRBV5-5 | CASSHSGRPYEQYF | TGTGCCAGCAGCCATAGCGGGAGGCCCTACGAGCAGTACTTC
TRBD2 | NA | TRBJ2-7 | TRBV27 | CASSPRTSGSGEQYF | TGTGCCAGCAGTCCCAGGACTAGCGGGAGCGGAGAGCAGTACTTC
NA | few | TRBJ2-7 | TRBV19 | CASSTTGSSTYEQYF | TGTGCCAGTAGTACCACAGGGTCGTCCACCTACGAGCAGTACTTC
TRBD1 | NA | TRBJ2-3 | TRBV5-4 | CASSLDRGTDTQYF | TGTGCCAGCAGCTTGGACAGGGGGACAGATACGCAGTATTTT
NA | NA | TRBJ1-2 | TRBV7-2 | CASSLAFGVDYGYTF | TGTGCCAGCAGCTTAGCGTTCGGGGTGGACTATGGCTACACCTTC
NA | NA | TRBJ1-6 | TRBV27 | CASSLWGGNSPLHF | TGTGCCAGCAGTTTATGGGGAGGGAATTCACCCCTCCACTTT
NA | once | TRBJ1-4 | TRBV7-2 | CASRPRGGGEEKLFF | TGTGCCAGCAGGCCCCGGGGAGGGGGGGAGGAAAAACTGTTTTTT
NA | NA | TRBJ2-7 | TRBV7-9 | CASSLSREDGEQYF | TGTGCCAGCAGCTTGTCCAGGGAAGACGGCGAGCAGTACTTC
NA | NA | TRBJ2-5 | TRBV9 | CASSASGQETQYF | TGTGCCAGCAGCGCCAGCGGGCAAGAGACCCAGTACTTC
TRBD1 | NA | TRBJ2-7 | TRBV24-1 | CATSDSDRGPYEQYF | TGTGCCACCAGTGATTCCGACAGGGGGCCTTACGAGCAGTACTTC
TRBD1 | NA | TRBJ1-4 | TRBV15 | CATDSGTGGAINEKLFF | TGTGCCACCGACTCCGGGACAGGGGGCGCCATTAATGAAAAACTGTTTTTT
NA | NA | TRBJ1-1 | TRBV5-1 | CASSLQGRGNTEAFF | TGCGCCAGCAGCTTACAGGGAAGGGGCAACACTGAAGCTTTCTTT
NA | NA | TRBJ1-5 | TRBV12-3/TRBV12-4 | CASSMGGEPQHF | TGTGCCAGCAGTATGGGGGGTGAGCCCCAGCATTTT
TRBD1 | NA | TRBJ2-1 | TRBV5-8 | CASRYDRGLYNEQFF | TGTGCCAGCAGGTACGACAGGGGGCTATACAATGAGCAGTTCTTC
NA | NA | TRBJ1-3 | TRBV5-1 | CASKRGNTIYF | TGCGCCAGCAAGCGGGGAAACACCATATATTTT
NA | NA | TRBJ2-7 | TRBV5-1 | CASSLDPAEWEQYF | TGCGCCAGCAGCTTGGATCCTGCCGAGTGGGAGCAGTACTTC
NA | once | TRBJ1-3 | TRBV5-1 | CASSSGQGNTIYF | TGCGCCAGCAGCTCGGGACAAGGAAACACCATATATTTT
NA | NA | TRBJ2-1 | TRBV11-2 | CASSIDQEQSSYNEQFF | TGTGCCAGCAGCATAGACCAAGAACAGAGCTCCTACAATGAGCAGTTCTTC
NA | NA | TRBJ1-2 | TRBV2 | CASSSDRYGYTF | TGTGCCAGCAGTAGCGACCGTTACGGCTACACCTTC
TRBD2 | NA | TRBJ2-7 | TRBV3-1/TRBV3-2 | CASSPTAGRKSGEQYF | TGTGCCAGCAGTCCGACGGCCGGGAGGAAGAGTGGAGAGCAGTACTTC
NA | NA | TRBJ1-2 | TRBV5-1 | CASSLTDYGYTF | TGCGCCAGCAGCTTGACAGACTATGGCTACACCTTC
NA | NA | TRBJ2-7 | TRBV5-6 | CASSLGFGIAYEQYF | TGTGCCAGCAGCTTGGGATTTGGAATAGCTTATGAGCAGTACTTC
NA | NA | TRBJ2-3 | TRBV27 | CASSFSGPSTDTQYF | TGTGCCAGCAGTTTTAGCGGCCCTAGCACAGATACGCAGTATTTT